The 17 T cell receptor beta chains reported below all come from one sample, sequenced in a study of blood T cell repertoires in COVID-19. The repertoire was sequenced with immunoSEQ multiplex PCR; TCRdb's copy has only in-frame clones and lacks some. The sample lists roughly 150,000 clones, approximately 82% occurring once. The sequencing input was peripheral blood. The origin of the receptors is a woman in her seventies who had recovered from COVID-19.

The chain joins TRBV6-5 to TRBJ2-1; possible D gene TRBD2, 6 bases. The germline CDR1 and CDR2 sequences are MNHEY and SVGAGI. The length of the CDR3 is 12 residues. The V end lost 8 bases, the J end lost 4 bases, and 9 bases lay between the germline ends. CDR3 in amino acids: CASGGSYNEQFF. The CDR3 nucleotides are TGTGCCAGCGGAGGGAGTTACAATGAGCAGTTCTTC.

The chain carries TRBV12-3 or TRBV12-4 and TRBJ1-1; possibly TRBD1 for D (5 bases). This CDR3 has 13 amino acids. V was cut by 4 bases and J by 3 bases, with 9 bases left in between. CDR3: CASSSGGDTEAFF. DNA for the CDR3: TGTGCCAGCAGTTCTGGGGGGGACACTGAAGCTTTCTTT.

The V and J genes are TRBV18 and TRBJ1-1, with a possible D match to TRBD1 (6 bases). Trimming stripped 3 bases from V and 4 bases from J, with 12 bases between. Germline lookup yields CDR1 KGHSH and CDR2 LQKENI. The length of the CDR3 is 14 residues. The CDR3, as DNA: TGTGCCAGCTCACCCCCGGGGGGCGGCACTGAAGCTTTCTTT. Amino acids: CASSPPGGGTEAFF.

The chain carries TRBV11-3 and TRBJ2-1, with 9 nucleotides matching TRBD1. Germline V gene lookup returns CDR1 SGHNT and CDR2 YENEEA. CDR3 length: 13 residues. With V trimmed by 5 bases and J by 8 bases, 4 bases remained unmatched. Here the CDR3 DNA reads TGTGCCAGCAGCGCCCGGACAGGGGATGAGCAGTTCTTC. Encoded protein: CASSARTGDEQFF.

The chain couples TRBV18 to TRBJ2-6; D is undetermined. Per the germline V gene, CDR1 is KGHSH and CDR2 is LQKENI. The CDR3 spans 17 residues. V lost 3 bases and J 4 bases, leaving 16 bases between the germline ends. DNA of the CDR3: TGTGCCAGCTCACCTCTTGACCACGGAGCGGGGGCCAACGTCCTGACTTTC. Translation gives CASSPLDHGAGANVLTF.

This rearrangement joins TRBV4-3 to TRBJ2-3; 8 nucleotides line up with TRBD1. The germline V gene encodes CDR1 LGHNA and CDR2 YSLEER. V was clipped by 0 bases and J by 2 bases; unmatched bases: 7. The CDR3 is made up of 17 amino acids. DNA for the CDR3: TGCGCCAGCAGCCAAGATGCGGACAGGGAGGACACAGATACGCAGTATTTT. Protein product: CASSQDADREDTDTQYF.

V usage is TRBV10-3 and J usage is TRBJ1-1; TRBD1 agrees at 12 bases. The CDR3 runs 16 residues. V dropped 11 bases and J dropped 0; count of bases not matched to a gene: 10. Looked up from germline, CDR1 is ENHRY and CDR2 is SYGVKD. The CDR3 nucleotides are TGTGCCCTGCGTCCCGGGACAGGGGGCCTGAACACTGAAGCTTTCTTT. It yields the protein CALRPGTGGLNTEAFF.

The chain employs TRBV7-7 and TRBJ2-5; maybe TRBD2 (7 bases). The CDR3 length is 14 residues. V lost 5 bases, J lost 5 bases, and 15 bases lay in between. CDR1 SSHAT and CDR2 FNYEAQ come from the germline V gene (reference sequence). The CDR3 protein is CASSRNPGGETQYF. The CDR3 DNA reads as TGTGCCAGCAGCCGGAACCCGGGGGGCGAGACCCAGTACTTC.

V and J are TRBV18 and TRBJ1-6; D unresolved. CDR3 length: 14 residues. Per the germline V gene, CDR1 is KGHSH and CDR2 is LQKENI. Trimming took off 3 bases at V and 6 bases at J, with 9 bases between the two ends. The CDR3 nucleotides are TGTGCCAGCTCACCGGAGTGGCGTAATTCACCCCTCCACTTT. Its translation: CASSPEWRNSPLHF.

V and J are TRBV21-1 and TRBJ1-1. TRBV21-1 is tagged as a pseudogene. The length of the CDR3 is 13 residues. CDR3 amino acids: CASSKYPNTEAFF. In DNA form, the CDR3 reads TGTGCCAGCAGCAAATATCCGAACACTGAAGCTTTCTTT.

The genes are TRBV7-9 and TRBJ1-3; D is possibly TRBD1 (5 bases). Trimming removed 5 bases from V and 0 bases from J, with 14 bases in between. CDR1 SEHNR and CDR2 FQNEAQ come from the germline V gene (reference sequence). This CDR3 region has 16 residues. CDR3 in DNA: TGTGCCAGCAGCCCCAGGGCGGGAAACTCTGGAAACACCATATATTTT. Translating gives CASSPRAGNSGNTIYF.

The genes are TRBV6-5 and TRBJ2-1; 7 nucleotides match TRBD1. V shed 8 bases, J shed 0 bases, and the junction held 7 bases outside the gene matches. This CDR3 contains 15 residues. Germline CDR1 MNHEY, CDR2 SVGAGI. CDR3 bases: TGTGCCAGCGGCTACAGGGGAAGCTCCTACAATGAGCAGTTCTTC. It yields the protein CASGYRGSSYNEQFF.

This clone was recorded only once. The J gene is TRBJ2-1, the V gene TRBV7-9, with 8 bases that match TRBD2. Germline lookup yields CDR1 SEHNR and CDR2 FQNEAQ (reference sequence). The CDR3 consists of 13 residues. The CDR3 nucleotides read TGTGGCTGGAGCGGGAGAGGGGGCAATGAGCAGTTCTTC. This codes for CGWSGRGGNEQFF.

To note about this clone: The same CDR3 is also encoded by other DNA sequences in this sample. The chain carries TRBV25-1 and TRBJ2-1; no clear D gene. V shed 6 bases and J shed 4 bases, with 4 bases lying between them. This CDR3 has 11 residues. Germline assignment: CDR1 MGHDK and CDR2 SYGVNS. CDR3 amino acids: CASSPYNEQFF. The CDR3 DNA reads TGTGCCAGCAGCCCGTACAATGAGCAGTTCTTC.

The chain employs TRBV19 and TRBJ2-2; D remains ambiguous. Trimming stripped 0 bases from V and 6 bases from J, with 11 bases between. This CDR3 comprises 15 residues. Germline V gives CDR1 LNHDA, CDR2 SQIVND (reference sequence). CDR3 sequence: CASSIDRLLSGELFF. DNA for the CDR3: TGTGCCAGTAGTATAGATCGACTTTTATCCGGGGAGCTGTTTTTT.

V is TRBV6-5 and J is TRBJ1-5; D is unresolved. Trimming took off 5 bases at V and 7 bases at J, with 15 bases between the two ends. The germline V gene has CDR1 MNHEY and CDR2 SVGAGI. The CDR3 has 14 amino acids. CDR3 nucleotides: TGTGCCAGCAGTCCCGCCCCCCCGGGGCAGCCCCAGCATTTT. Residues: CASSPAPPGQPQHF.

This clone has more than one count but fewer than ten. This sequence joins TRBV5-4 and TRBJ1-2; D might be TRBD1 (6 bases). The CDR3 has 15 amino acids. Germline CDR1 is SGHNT and CDR2 is YYREEE (reference sequence). Trimming took off 1 base at V and 4 bases at J, with 14 bases between the two ends. The CDR3 DNA is TGTGCCAGCAGCTTGATCAGGGGATCGGCCTATGGCTACACCTTC. Translation: CASSLIRGSAYGYTF.